Included here is one T cell receptor (beta chain) sequence, with context. The assay was immunoSEQ multiplex PCR, and TCRdb's table has in-frame clones only and misses some. Here the sample spans 25,000 to 30,000 clones, 92% being singletons. The germline CDR1 and CDR2 sequences are KGHSH and LQKENI. V was pared by 3 bases and J by 8 bases, with 10 bases between. The CDR3 runs to 12 residues. The source of the sample is a study of blood T cell repertoires in COVID-19. The sequencing input was peripheral blood. The receptor's source is a man over 45 with active COVID-19. The chain carries TRBV18 and TRBJ1-2; perhaps TRBD1 as D (6 bases). The CDR3 nucleotides are TGTGCCAGCTCACCGCTGACAGGCGGCTACACCTTC. Its protein is CASSPLTGGYTF.